This TCR beta chain was recovered during a study of blood T cell repertoires in COVID-19. In the study overall: Sites in the United States, Italy and Spain provided acute and convalescent COVID-19 samples.

This clone was seen just once. This table comes from immunoSEQ multiplex PCR, and its TCRdb copy is limited to in-frame clones, with some not included. Counted here are 200,000 to 250,000 clones, approximately 84% occurring once; the ten biggest clones make up over 6%. Germline CDR1 reads SGHTA; CDR2 reads FQGTGA. CDR3 length: 15 residues. Trimming at V came to 5 bases and at J to 6 bases, leaving 12 bases not matched to a gene. The sequence was obtained from a woman of 80 years or more with COVID-19, enrolled during active disease. The sequenced sample consisted of peripheral blood. The J gene is TRBJ1-2, the V gene TRBV7-3; 7 nucleotides match TRBD1. CDR3 sequence reads: CASSTQGGRANGYTF. The CDR3 region has the DNA TGTGCCAGCAGCACCCAGGGGGGCAGGGCGAATGGCTACACCTTC.